Following are 6 T cell receptor beta chains from one sample sequenced in a study of T cell clonality in common variable immunodeficiency. Sequenced by immunoSEQ multiplex PCR; TCRdb stores in-frame clones only, minus some. The sample presents around 24,000 clones, none singletons. Study-wide results and limits: Reportedly, TCR beta sequences from common variable immunodeficiency showed fewer deletions and N-nucleotide insertions.

These TCRs are of unknown antigen specificity. The specimen sequenced was peripheral blood mononuclear cells. These receptors came from a human donor with common variable immunodeficiency.

This clone was picked up many times. The observed sequence ends 3 residues before the CDR3 terminus, with the missing tail filled in from the germline J gene. The V and J genes are TRBV2 and TRBJ1-6, with TRBD1 matching over 7 bases. The CDR3 covers 14 residues. CDR1 and CDR2 from the germline V gene are SNHLY and FYNNEI. The ends lost 7 bases at V and 8 bases at J; junction bases unmatched: 8. The part of the CDR3 DNA that was read is TGTGCCAGCAATCGAGGGGGCTGGGATTCACCC. Its protein product is CASNRGGWDSP. In full, the CDR3 is CASNRGGWDSPLHF.

A word on this clone: The read terminates 3 residues before the CDR3 end, so the remaining end is supplied by the germline J gene. This rearrangement joins TRBV6-2 or TRBV6-3 to TRBJ2-6; D may be TRBD1 (6 bases). CDR1 and CDR2 from the germline V gene are MNHEY and SVGEGT. The ends were cut back, 2 bases at V and 4 bases at J, with 12 bases in the middle. The CDR3 sequence is 16 residues long. Here the CDR3 reads CASSYGAGVGANVLTF. Incomplete CDR3 DNA: TGTGCCAGCAGTTACGGGGCAGGGGTGGGGGCCAACGTC.

This clone has at least ten counts. The read halts 3 residues ahead of the CDR3 end, with the missing end drawn from the germline J gene. The V and J genes are TRBV27 and TRBJ2-3, with 10 positions matching TRBD2. Germline CDR1 is MNHEY and CDR2 is SMNVEV (reference sequence). The CDR3 extends over 16 amino acids. Trimming at V came to 3 bases and at J to 2 bases, leaving 5 bases not matched to a gene. The part of the CDR3 DNA that was read is TGTGCCAGCAGTTTCTTAGCGGGAGGCTACACAGATACG. Translation gives CASSFLAGGYTDT. The complete CDR3 reads CASSFLAGGYTDTQYF.

This clone has at least ten counts. From the germline J gene comes the end of the CDR3, since the read stops 3 residues before it. The rearrangement joins TRBV27 to TRBJ2-3; D ambiguous. The germline V gene encodes CDR1 MNHEY and CDR2 SMNVEV (reference sequence). The CDR3 sequence is 13 residues long. Trimming removed 5 bases from V and 4 bases from J, with 10 bases in between. CDR3 region: CASSAYPPDTQYF. The sequenced part of the CDR3 DNA is TGTGCCAGCAGTGCCTACCCTCCAGATACG.

Comment on this clone: The read terminates 3 residues ahead of where the CDR3 ends, so the germline J gene completes it. V and J are TRBV19 and TRBJ2-7; D may be TRBD1 (6 bases). The CDR3 extends over 15 amino acids. Germline loops: CDR1 LNHDA, CDR2 SQIVND (reference sequence). The V end was cut by 1 base, the J end by 1 base, with 11 bases between. CDR3 bases read: TGTGCCAGTAGTATAGCACAGGGCCCTTCCTACGAG. As protein: CASSIAQGPSYE. The complete CDR3 sequence is CASSIAQGPSYEQYF.

This clone has a handful of counts. The CDR3 end is not reached by the read, which stops 3 residues before it; the germline J gene fills it in. This chain connects TRBV30 to TRBJ1-6; D gene ambiguous. Trimming cost V 2 bases and J 8 bases, with 13 bases left between them. The CDR3 runs to 14 residues. Germline-derived CDR1 and CDR2 are GTSNPN and SVGIG (reference sequence). CDR3 residues: CAWSPPPRHSPLHF. CDR3 DNA (partial): TGTGCCTGGAGTCCCCCGCCGCGGCATTCACCC. Based on the CDR3 plus reference TRBV30 and TRBJ1-6, the full variable domain is SQTIHQWPATLVQPVGSPLSLECTVEGTSNPNLYWYRQAAGRGLQLLFYSVGIGQISSEVPQNLSASRPQDRQFILSSKKLLLSDSGFYLCAWSPPPRHSPLHFGNGTRLTVT.